The 5 T cell receptor beta chains given below trace back to one sample, sequenced in a study of response to subunit inactivated influenza vaccine. TCRdb re-analysed the RT-PCR reads in MiXCR, keeping a single row per CDR3 protein. The table has 650,000 to 700,000 distinct CDR3 sequences, less than 20% seen once. This specimen was PBMCs from blood, taken about 12 days after vaccination. These receptors all stem from a man in his forties or fifties who received an inactivated influenza vaccine.

This clonotype was detected only a few times. The chain has TRBV12-3 or TRBV12-4 and TRBJ2-1; TRBD2 is a possible D gene (6 bases). The CDR3 has 16 amino acids. Trimming removed 5 bases at V and 5 bases at J, with 19 bases between. The CDR3 DNA follows: TGTGCCAGCAGTCACCTGGGGGGACGGCGCAACAATGAGCAGTTCTTC. This encodes CASSHLGGRRNNEQFF.

A few counts support this clonotype. This chain links TRBV3-1 with TRBJ1-1; D is unclear. V lost 4 bases to trimming and J lost 0 bases, with 9 bases between them. The CDR3 consists of 14 residues. The germline V gene encodes CDR1 LGHDT and CDR2 YNNKEL (reference sequence). The CDR3: CASSPGGVNTEAFF. In DNA, the CDR3 is TGTGCCAGCAGCCCCGGCGGGGTGAACACTGAAGCTTTCTTT.

The J gene is TRBJ2-7, the V gene TRBV11-2; 8 positions match TRBD2. The CDR3 is made up of 14 amino acids. Germline CDR1 SGHAT, CDR2 FQNNGV. Germline trimming cut 7 bases from V and 5 bases from J; bases unmatched to any gene: 10. The CDR3 spells CASTTGGASNEQYF. The CDR3 nucleotides read TGTGCCAGCACAACGGGGGGGGCGAGTAACGAGCAGTACTTC.

In its sample, this clonotype was seen many times. The rearrangement uses TRBV4-2 and TRBJ2-7; possibly TRBD2 for D (6 bases). CDR3 length: 14 residues. With 1 base removed from V and 7 bases from J, the gap between germline ends came to 14 bases. Germline values: CDR1 LGHNA, CDR2 YNFKEQ. CDR3 bases: TGTGCCAGCAGCCAAGTAGGCGTACGGGGGGAGCAGTACTTC. This encodes CASSQVGVRGEQYF.

The chain recombines TRBV25-1 with TRBJ2-7; 7 bases are a match to TRBD1. This CDR3 has 14 amino acids. After removal of 7 bases from V and 4 bases from J, the junction contained 10 bases not matched to a gene. Germline V gene lookup returns CDR1 MGHDK and CDR2 SYGVNS. This CDR3 reads CASTAPGQRYEQYF. Here the CDR3 DNA reads TGTGCCAGCACCGCCCCGGGACAGAGATACGAGCAGTACTTC.